The 9 T cell receptor beta chains reported below all come from one sample, sequenced in a study of shared clonotypes between healthy human individuals (dated by TCRdb to the early 2020s). Preparation of the library involved the immunoSEQ multiplex PCR assay. Drawn from immuneACCESS, this table holds only the in-frame rearrangements with V and J called that TCRdb kept. Clones are partly lost; checked studies trace under half to an unresolved V gene and leave the rest unexplained. The sample records roughly 2,000,000 clones, roughly 94% of which are singletons. The ten largest clones capture 1.2% of the sample. CD8 naive samples consisted of CD45RO-negative cells that were positively selected for CCR7, yielding a CD45RA+CCR7+ population without TemRA cells. Sample: naive CD8+ T cells sorted from blood. The cell subset or site label for this specimen denotes: CD45RA+CCR7+. The receptors originated from a man in his late teens or twenties in good health.

The V call is TRBV6-5, the J call TRBJ2-7; weak D call: TRBD2 (6 bases). This CDR3 is built from 13 residues. CDR1 MNHEY and CDR2 SVGAGI come from the germline V gene. Trimming removed 7 bases from V and 12 bases from J, with 22 bases in between. The CDR3 sequence is CASTRTRGEEMYF. The CDR3 region has the DNA TGTGCCAGCACCCGTACGCGAGGGGAGGAGATGTACTTC.

The V and J genes are TRBV7-9 and TRBJ2-3; 10 bases are a match to TRBD2. Unmatched junction bases numbered 6, after V lost 1 base and J lost 2 bases. The germline V gene has CDR1 SEHNR and CDR2 FQNEAQ (reference sequence). The CDR3 extends over 17 amino acids. The CDR3 region has the DNA TGTGCCAGCAGCTTAGTAGTTAGCGGGGGGTACACAGATACGCAGTATTTT. Protein: CASSLVVSGGYTDTQYF.

The gene calls are TRBV6-6 and TRBJ1-2; tentatively, D is TRBD1 (5 bases). The CDR3 runs 12 residues. The germline gives CDR1 MNHNY, CDR2 SVGAGI (reference sequence). Trimming left V 8 bases short and J 7 bases short, with 14 bases between. The CDR3 spells CASAPGAGGYTF. CDR3 bases: TGTGCCAGCGCCCCCGGGGCCGGTGGCTACACCTTC.

V usage is TRBV28 and J usage is TRBJ1-6; no reliable D call. V shed 6 bases and J shed 1 base, with 13 bases lying between them. Germline CDR1 reads MDHEN; CDR2 reads SYDVKM. The CDR3 is 16 amino acids. CDR3 bases: TGTGCCAGCAGCCTAGAGGTCGGGTCCTATAATTCACCCCTCCACTTT. Translated: CASSLEVGSYNSPLHF.

The chain employs TRBV5-1 and TRBJ2-3; either TRBD1 or TRBD2 may supply D (5 bases each). Germline values: CDR1 SGHRS, CDR2 YFSETQ. This CDR3 spans 15 amino acids. Trimming left V 4 bases short and J 5 bases short, with 17 bases between. The CDR3 region has the DNA TGCGCCAGCAGCACTCGACAGCCTGGGGGAGATACGCAGTATTTT. This encodes CASSTRQPGGDTQYF.

CDR3 sequence reads: CASSLQMWGNQPQHF. Here the CDR3 DNA reads TGTGCCAGCAGCTTGCAGATGTGGGGCAATCAGCCCCAGCATTTT. The chain links TRBV5-8 to TRBJ1-5, with D unclear. Trimming removed 1 base from V and 2 bases from J, with 10 bases in between. Looked up from germline, CDR1 is SGHTS and CDR2 is YDEGEE. The CDR3 contains 15 residues. Variable domain in full (rest from reference TRBV5-8 and TRBJ1-5): EAGVTQSPTHLIKTRGQQATLRCSPISGHTSVYWYQQALGLGLQFLLWYDEGEERNRGNFPPRFSGRQFPNYSSELNVNALELEDSALYLCASSLQMWGNQPQHFGDGTRLSIL.

The V gene is TRBV4-1, the J gene TRBJ2-1, with D uncertain. In germline, CDR1 is MGHRA, CDR2 YSYEKL. CDR3 length: 18 amino acids. Trimming stripped 0 bases from V and 0 bases from J, with 15 bases between. The CDR3 bases are TGCGCCAGCAGCCAAGATGGGTCTCCGGGTGGCTCCTACAATGAGCAGTTCTTC. It translates to CASSQDGSPGGSYNEQFF.

The chain employs TRBV27 and TRBJ2-7; no clear D gene. The J call may be in error: the DNA end matches TRBJ2-1 better. The germline V gene encodes CDR1 MNHEY and CDR2 SMNVEV (reference sequence). The CDR3 contains 14 residues. The CDR3 protein is CASSLVADYNEQFF. CDR3 nucleotide sequence: TGTGCCAGCAGTTTAGTGGCGGATTACAATGAGCAGTTCTTC.

The chain joins TRBV6-5 to TRBJ2-1; TRBD2 matches 7 bases. This CDR3 has 13 amino acids. Losses at the gene ends were 3 bases for V and 12 bases for J; bases not matched to a gene: 8. Per germline, CDR1 MNHEY and CDR2 SVGAGI. Here the CDR3 DNA reads TGTGCCAGCAGTTATACCCTAGCGGAACCGCAGTTCTTC. Its protein is CASSYTLAEPQFF.